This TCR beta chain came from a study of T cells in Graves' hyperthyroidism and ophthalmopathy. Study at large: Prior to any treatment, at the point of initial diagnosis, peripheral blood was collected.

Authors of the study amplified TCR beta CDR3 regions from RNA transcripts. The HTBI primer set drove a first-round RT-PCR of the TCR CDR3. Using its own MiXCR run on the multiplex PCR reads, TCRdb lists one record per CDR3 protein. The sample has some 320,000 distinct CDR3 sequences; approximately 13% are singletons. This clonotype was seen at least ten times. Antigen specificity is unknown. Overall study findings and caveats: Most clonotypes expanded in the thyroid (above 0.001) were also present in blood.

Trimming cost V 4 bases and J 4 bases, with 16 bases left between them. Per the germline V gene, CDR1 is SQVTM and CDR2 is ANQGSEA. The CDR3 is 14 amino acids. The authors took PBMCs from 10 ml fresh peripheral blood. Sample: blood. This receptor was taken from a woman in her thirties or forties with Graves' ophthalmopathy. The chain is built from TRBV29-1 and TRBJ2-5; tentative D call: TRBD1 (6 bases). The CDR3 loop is CSVGGQGVPETQYF. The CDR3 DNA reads TGCAGCGTTGGGGGGCAGGGAGTTCCAGAGACCCAGTACTTC.